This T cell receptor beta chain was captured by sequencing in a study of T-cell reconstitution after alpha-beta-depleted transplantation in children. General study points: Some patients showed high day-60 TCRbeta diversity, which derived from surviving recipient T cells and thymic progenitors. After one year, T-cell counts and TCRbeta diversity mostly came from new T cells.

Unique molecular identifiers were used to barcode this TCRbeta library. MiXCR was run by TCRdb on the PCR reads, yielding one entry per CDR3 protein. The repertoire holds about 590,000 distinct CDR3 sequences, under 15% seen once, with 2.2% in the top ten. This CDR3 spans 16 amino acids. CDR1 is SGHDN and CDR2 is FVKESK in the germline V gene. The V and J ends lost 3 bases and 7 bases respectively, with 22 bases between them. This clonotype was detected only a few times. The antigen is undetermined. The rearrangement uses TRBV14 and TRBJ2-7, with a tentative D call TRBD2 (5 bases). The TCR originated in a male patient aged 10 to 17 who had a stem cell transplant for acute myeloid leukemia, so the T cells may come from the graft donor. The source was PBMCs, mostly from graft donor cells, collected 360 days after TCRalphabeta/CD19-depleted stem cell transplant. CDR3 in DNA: TGTGCCAGCAGCCACAATACCCCCTCGGGGATTGGAGAGCAGTACTTC. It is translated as CASSHNTPSGIGEQYF.